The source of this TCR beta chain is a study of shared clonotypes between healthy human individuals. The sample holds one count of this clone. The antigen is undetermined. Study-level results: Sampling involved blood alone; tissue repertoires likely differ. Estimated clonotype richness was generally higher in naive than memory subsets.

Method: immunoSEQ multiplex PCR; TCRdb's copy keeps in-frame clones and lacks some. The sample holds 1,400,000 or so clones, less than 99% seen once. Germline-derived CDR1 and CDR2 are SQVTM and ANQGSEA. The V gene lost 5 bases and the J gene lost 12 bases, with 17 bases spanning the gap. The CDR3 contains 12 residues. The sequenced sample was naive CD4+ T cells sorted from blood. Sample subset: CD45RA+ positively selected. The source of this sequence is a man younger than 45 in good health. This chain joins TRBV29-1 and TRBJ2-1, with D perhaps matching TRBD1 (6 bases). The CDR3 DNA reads TGCAGCGTTTATATTACAGGGATACGGCAGTTCTTC. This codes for CSVYITGIRQFF.